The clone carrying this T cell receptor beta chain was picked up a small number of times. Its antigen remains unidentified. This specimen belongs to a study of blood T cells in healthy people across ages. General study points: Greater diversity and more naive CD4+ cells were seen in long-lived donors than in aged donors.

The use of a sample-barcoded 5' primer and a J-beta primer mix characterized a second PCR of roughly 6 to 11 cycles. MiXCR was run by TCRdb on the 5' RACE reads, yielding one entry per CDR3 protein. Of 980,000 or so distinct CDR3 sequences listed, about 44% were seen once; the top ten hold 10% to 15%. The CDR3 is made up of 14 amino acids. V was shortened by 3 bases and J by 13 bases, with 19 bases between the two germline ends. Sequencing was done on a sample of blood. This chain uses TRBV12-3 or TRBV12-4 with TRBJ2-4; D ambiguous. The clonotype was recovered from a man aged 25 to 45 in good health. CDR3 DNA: TGTGCCAGCAGTTTGGGCAGCCCAGTAAGGTCCCAGTACTTC. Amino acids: CASSLGSPVRSQYF.